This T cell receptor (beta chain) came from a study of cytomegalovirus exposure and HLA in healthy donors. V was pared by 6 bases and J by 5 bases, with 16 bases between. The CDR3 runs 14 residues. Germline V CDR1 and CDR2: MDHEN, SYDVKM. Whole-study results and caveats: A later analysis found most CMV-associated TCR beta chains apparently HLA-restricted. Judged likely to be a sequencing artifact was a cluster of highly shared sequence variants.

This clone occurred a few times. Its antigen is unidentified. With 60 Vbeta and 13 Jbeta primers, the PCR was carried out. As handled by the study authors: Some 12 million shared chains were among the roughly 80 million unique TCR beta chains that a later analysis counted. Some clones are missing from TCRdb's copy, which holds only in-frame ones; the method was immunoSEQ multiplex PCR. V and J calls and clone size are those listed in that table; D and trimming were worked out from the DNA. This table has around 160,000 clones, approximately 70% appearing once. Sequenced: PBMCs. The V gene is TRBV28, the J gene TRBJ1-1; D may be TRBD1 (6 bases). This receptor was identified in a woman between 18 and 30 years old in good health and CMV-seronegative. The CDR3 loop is CASSPGGGGTEAFF. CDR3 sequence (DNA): TGTGCCAGCAGCCCCGGGGGGGGCGGAACTGAAGCTTTCTTT.